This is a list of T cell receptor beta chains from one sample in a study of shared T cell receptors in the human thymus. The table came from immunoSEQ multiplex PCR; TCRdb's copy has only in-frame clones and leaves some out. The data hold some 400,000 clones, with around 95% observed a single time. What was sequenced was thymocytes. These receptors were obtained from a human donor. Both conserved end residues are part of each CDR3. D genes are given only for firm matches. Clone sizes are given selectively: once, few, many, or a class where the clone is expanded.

CASDRGPGQPQHF	TGTGCCAGCGACCGGGGGCCTGGACAGCCCCAGCATTTT	.	once	13	TRBV6-5	TRBJ1-5
CASSGFWTGPNSNQPQHF	TGTGCCAGCAGCGGGTTTTGGACAGGCCCGAATAGCAATCAGCCCCAGCATTTT	TRBD1	.	18	TRBV9	TRBJ1-5
CASSAAEVSRLTSTDTQYF	TGTGCCAGCAGTGCAGCGGAGGTTTCCAGGCTAACTAGCACAGATACGCAGTATTTT	.	.	19	TRBV2	TRBJ2-3
CASSPLRREGNLNEQFF	TGTGCCAGCAGCCCCCTCCGGCGGGAGGGCAATTTGAATGAGCAGTTCTTC	TRBD2	once	17	TRBV28	TRBJ2-1
CASSPPLQGIKAYEQYF	TGTGCCAGCAGCCCACCCCTGCAAGGGATAAAAGCCTACGAGCAGTACTTC	.	.	17	TRBV11-1	TRBJ2-7
CASSLFSGTHEETQYF	TGTGCCAGCAGCTTGTTTAGCGGGACCCATGAAGAGACCCAGTACTTC	TRBD2	.	16	TRBV7-3	TRBJ2-5
CASSLFGRWIPNYGYTF	TGTGCCAGCAGTTTATTTGGCAGGTGGATCCCTAACTATGGCTACACCTTC	.	.	17	TRBV28	TRBJ1-2
CASSRQGARFEQYF	TGTGCCAGCAGCCGACAGGGGGCGCGGTTCGAGCAGTACTTC	TRBD1	.	14	TRBV5-6	TRBJ2-7
CSIYPGTGRYEQYF	TGCAGCATATACCCCGGGACAGGGAGGTACGAGCAGTACTTC	TRBD1	.	14	TRBV29-1	TRBJ2-7
CAPIPSGAYNEQFF	TGTGCCCCTATCCCTAGCGGGGCCTACAATGAGCAGTTCTTC	TRBD2	.	14	TRBV2	TRBJ2-1
CASSLRPMNEKLFF	TGTGCCAGCAGTTTGCGGCCGATGAATGAAAAACTGTTTTTT	.	.	14	TRBV28	TRBJ1-4
CASSWARRGTGGYYEQYF	TGTGCCAGCAGTTGGGCACGGAGGGGGACAGGTGGGTACTACGAGCAGTACTTC	TRBD1	once	18	TRBV28	TRBJ2-7
CASSLSSARPYEQYF	TGTGCCAGCAGTCTCAGCTCCGCAAGGCCCTACGAGCAGTACTTC	.	once	15	TRBV6-5	TRBJ2-7
CASQAGQHSYEQYF	TGTGCCAGTCAAGCCGGGCAGCACTCCTACGAGCAGTACTTC	.	.	14	TRBV19	TRBJ2-7
CASSPPAAFSNQPQHF	TGTGCCAGCAGCCCCCCGGCGGCCTTTTCCAATCAGCCCCAGCATTTT	.	.	16	TRBV28	TRBJ1-5
CASSIGQGYNEQFF	TGTGCCAGTAGTATAGGACAGGGATACAATGAGCAGTTCTTC	TRBD1	.	14	TRBV19	TRBJ2-1
CASSSPGAGGQETQYF	TGTGCCAGCAGCTCCCCCGGTGCAGGGGGCCAAGAGACCCAGTACTTC	TRBD1	.	16	TRBV7-9	TRBJ2-5
CASSERGPGDNEQFF	TGTGCCAGCAGTGAACGGGGTCCGGGTGACAATGAGCAGTTCTTC	.	.	15	TRBV6-4	TRBJ2-1
CASSPIGQGAKYYGYTF	TGCGCCAGCAGCCCCATAGGACAGGGGGCTAAATACTATGGCTACACCTTC	TRBD1	.	17	TRBV4-3	TRBJ1-2
CASSYRGWGNEKLFF	TGTGCCAGCAGTTATAGGGGCTGGGGCAATGAAAAACTGTTTTTT	.	.	15	TRBV6-5	TRBJ1-4
CASSPRGDGSYEQYF	TGTGCCAGCAGCCCTCGAGGAGATGGATCCTACGAGCAGTACTTC	.	.	15	TRBV4-2	TRBJ2-7
CASGFQYPRDRFSYEQYF	TGTGCTAGTGGTTTTCAGTACCCCCGGGACAGGTTTTCCTACGAGCAGTACTTC	TRBD1	.	18	TRBV12-5	TRBJ2-7
CASSDSGRGYGYTF	TGTGCCAGCAGTGACTCGGGACGGGGCTATGGCTACACCTTC	.	.	14	TRBV6-4	TRBJ1-2
CASSYSEHGNYGYTF	TGTGCCAGCAGTTATTCCGAGCACGGTAACTATGGCTACACCTTC	.	once	15	TRBV6-5	TRBJ1-2
CASSLYYEQYF	TGTGCCAGCAGTTTATACTACGAGCAGTACTTC	.	once	11	TRBV28	TRBJ2-7
CASSQDLAGAADTQYF	TGCGCCAGCAGCCAAGATCTAGCGGGAGCCGCAGATACGCAGTATTTT	TRBD2	.	16	TRBV4-3	TRBJ2-3
CASSFSASGRAISGTGELFF	TGTGCCAGCAGCTTTTCCGCTAGCGGGAGGGCCATCTCGGGGACCGGGGAGCTGTTTTTT	TRBD2	.	20	TRBV13	TRBJ2-2